The source of this TCR beta chain is a study of blood T cell repertoires in COVID-19. Study-level background: Sources were T cells, B-cell-depleted T cells, or PBMCs; the material itself was cDNA or gDNA.

Per the original methods: Scientists estimated how many nucleated cells there were by amplifying reference gene primers. The data were produced by immunoSEQ multiplex PCR, yet TCRdb's version contains in-frame clones alone and is incomplete. D and trimming were read from the DNA, whereas the V and J calls and clone size are those reported in that table. The data hold 220,000 or so clones, with 80% to 85% observed a single time. Sequencing used peripheral blood. The TCR comes from a young woman who had recovered from COVID-19.

The CDR3 nucleotides read TGTGCCAGCGCAGCGGACAGGGGGCTGGATGGCTACACCTTC. Its translation: CASAADRGLDGYTF. The genes are TRBV25-1 and TRBJ1-2; 11 bases agree with TRBD1. V lost 8 bases, J lost 6 bases, and 8 bases stayed unmatched. Germline CDR1 and CDR2: MGHDK and SYGVNS. There are 14 residues in the CDR3.